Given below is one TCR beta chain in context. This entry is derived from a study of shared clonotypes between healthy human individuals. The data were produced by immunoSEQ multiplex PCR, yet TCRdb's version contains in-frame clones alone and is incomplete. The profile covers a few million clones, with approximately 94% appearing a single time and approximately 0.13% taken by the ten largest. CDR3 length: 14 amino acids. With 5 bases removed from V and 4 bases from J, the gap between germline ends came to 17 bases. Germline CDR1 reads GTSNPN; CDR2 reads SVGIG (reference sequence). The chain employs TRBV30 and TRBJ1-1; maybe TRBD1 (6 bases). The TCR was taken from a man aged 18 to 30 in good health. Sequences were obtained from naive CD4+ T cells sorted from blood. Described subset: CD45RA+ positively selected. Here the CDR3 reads CAWAVYGGPTEAFF. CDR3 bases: TGTGCCTGGGCTGTGTATGGGGGGCCCACTGAAGCTTTCTTT.